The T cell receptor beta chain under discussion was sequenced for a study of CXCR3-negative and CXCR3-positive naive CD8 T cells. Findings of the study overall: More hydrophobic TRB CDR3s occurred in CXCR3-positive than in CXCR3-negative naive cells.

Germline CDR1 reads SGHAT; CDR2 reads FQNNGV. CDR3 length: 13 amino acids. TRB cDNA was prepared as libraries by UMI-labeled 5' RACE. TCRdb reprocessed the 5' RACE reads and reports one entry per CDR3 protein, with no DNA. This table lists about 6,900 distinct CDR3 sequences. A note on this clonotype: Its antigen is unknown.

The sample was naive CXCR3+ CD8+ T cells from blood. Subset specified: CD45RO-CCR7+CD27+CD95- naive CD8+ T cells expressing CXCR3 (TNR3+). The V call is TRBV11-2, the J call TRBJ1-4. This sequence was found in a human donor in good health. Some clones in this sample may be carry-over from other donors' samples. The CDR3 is CASSLAGGRELFF. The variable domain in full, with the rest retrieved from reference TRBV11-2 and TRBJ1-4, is EAGVAQSPRYKIIEKRQSVAFWCNPISGHATLYWYQQILGQGPKLLIQFQNNGVVDDSQLPKDRFSAERLKGVDSTLKIQPAKLEDSAVYLCASSLAGGRELFFGSGTQLSVL.